The rows below give T cell receptor beta chains drawn from one sample of a study of metastatic and nonmetastatic thyroid tumors. TCRdb re-called the PCR reads through MiXCR. Among 20,000 to 30,000 clones listed, about 24% were seen once. Sequenced material: tumor tissue. The receptors originated from a male donor with papillary thyroid cancer or a benign thyroid nodule (not recorded which). Some clones in this sample may be carry-over from other donors' samples. The CDR3 runs from the conserved cysteine through the conserved F or W. Fields, in order: D gene, V gene, clone size, J gene, CDR3 DNA, CDR3 protein. D genes are given only for firm matches. The size field is filled for only some rows; it gives once, few, many or a size class.

.	TRBV28	many	TRBJ2-5	TGTGCCAGCAGTCCATTGACGGACGACCAAGAGACCCAGTACTTC	CASSPLTDDQETQYF
.	TRBV28	.	TRBJ2-7	TGTGCCAACAGTTTCCCCACGGGAAAATTGTACTACGAGCAGTACTTC	CANSFPTGKLYYEQYF
TRBD2	TRBV6-2/TRBV6-3	few	TRBJ2-1	TGTGCCAGCAGGATATTTGGCGGGGGAGACAATGAGCAGTTCTTC	CASRIFGGGDNEQFF
TRBD1	TRBV11-2	.	TRBJ2-2	TGTGCCAGCAGCCTAAGACAGGGGGCGCGCACCTGGGAGCTGTTTTTT	CASSLRQGARTWELFF
TRBD2	TRBV20-1	many	TRBJ2-1	TGCAGTGCTAGAGATCAACTAGCGGGATTCAATGAGCAGTTCTTC	CSARDQLAGFNEQFF
TRBD2	TRBV20-1	.	TRBJ2-7	TGCAGTGCTAGTATAGGAGCGGGAGGTTTCTACGAGCAGTACTTC	CSASIGAGGFYEQYF
TRBD2	TRBV6-2/TRBV6-3	once	TRBJ2-3	TGTGCCAGCAGTTACTCGATGGAACCGGGACTAGCTGAGGGCAGCACAGATACGCAGTATTTT	CASSYSMEPGLAEGSTDTQYF
.	TRBV28	medium-sized	TRBJ1-6	TGTGCCCACAACCCCGGGGCTAATTCACCCCTCCACTTT	CAHNPGANSPLHF
.	TRBV7-9	many	TRBJ2-1	TGTGCCAGCAGCTCGACTCGCCGGGCGTTCTTC	CASSSTRRAFF
TRBD1	TRBV18	medium-sized	TRBJ1-2	TGTGCCAGCTCACCACAGTCCCGGGACAGGACCCATGGCTACACCTTC	CASSPQSRDRTHGYTF
.	TRBV24-1	.	TRBJ2-2	TGTGCCACCAGTGATTTGTTGCTGCGTACCTGGGAGCTGTTTTTT	CATSDLLLRTWELFF
.	TRBV6-2/TRBV6-3	many	TRBJ1-1	TGTGCCAGCAGTTCGTGGCGAGAGTGGGACACTGAAGCTTTCTTT	CASSSWREWDTEAFF
.	TRBV3-1	once	TRBJ1-1	TGTGCCAGCAGCCAAGATCTGAACACTGAAGCTTTCTTT	CASSQDLNTEAFF
TRBD2	TRBV2	many	TRBJ2-3	TGTGCCAGCAGTGAGCGGGAGGGCACAGATACGCAGTATTTT	CASSEREGTDTQYF
.	TRBV4-1	.	TRBJ2-7	TGCTCCAGCAGCCCAGGACCGGGACTGTACTCCTACGATCAGTACTTC	CSSSPGPGLYSYDQYF
.	TRBV7-9	many	TRBJ1-2	TGTGCCAGCAGCCCGGACGGGAACTATGGCTACACCTTC	CASSPDGNYGYTF
.	TRBV20-1	.	TRBJ2-2	TGCAGTGCTAGATATACTGGCACCCCGGGGGAGCTGTTTTTT	CSARYTGTPGELFF
.	TRBV10-3	few	TRBJ1-1	TGTGCCGTCAGTGAGCTGGGGGGGGGACGGAACACTGAAGCTTTCTTT	CAVSELGGGRNTEAFF
TRBD1	TRBV28	.	TRBJ2-6	TGTGCCAGCAGTTTATCGGGACAGGGAAGTACTGGGGCCAACTTCCTGACTTTC	CASSLSGQGSTGANFLTF
TRBD2	TRBV4-1	many	TRBJ2-1	TGCGCCAGCAGAAGCTATCTAGCGGGTGACAATGAGCAGTTCTTC	CASRSYLAGDNEQFF
TRBD2	TRBV5-1	many	TRBJ2-5	TGCGCCAGCAGATATTCTAGCGGGAGGGAAGAGACCCAGTACTTC	CASRYSSGREETQYF
.	TRBV19	medium-sized	TRBJ1-4	TGTGCCAGTAGTAGGACGGGGCAGGACAATGAAAAACTGTTTTTT	CASSRTGQDNEKLFF
.	TRBV27	few	TRBJ2-1	TGTGCCAGCAGTTTCGGTCCGTCAACGGTTGAGCAGTTCTTC	CASSFGPSTVEQFF
.	TRBV3-1	many	TRBJ2-2	TGTGCCAGCAGCCAAGGGGCCGGGCTCCACGGGGAGCTGTTTTTT	CASSQGAGLHGELFF
.	TRBV11-2	.	TRBJ1-3	TGTGCCAGCAGCTTAATAGGAAACACCATATATTTT	CASSLIGNTIYF
.	TRBV2	.	TRBJ2-1	TGTGGCAGCAGTGAAACTAGACAGAATGAGCAGTTCTTC	CGSSETRQNEQFF
.	TRBV20-1	medium-sized	TRBJ2-1	TGCAGTGCTAGAGCCCCGTTAGTTATCTATGAGCAGTTCTTC	CSARAPLVIYEQFF
.	TRBV5-5	many	TRBJ2-7	TGTGCCAGCAGCCTCAGCAGCGGAGGGGTTGAGCAGTACTTC	CASSLSSGGVEQYF
.	TRBV20-1	.	TRBJ2-2	TGCAGTGCTAGAGGACTCTGGGACACCGGGGAGCTGTTTTTT	CSARGLWDTGELFF
TRBD1	TRBV6-6	.	TRBJ2-2	TGTGCCAGCAGTACAGGGGAGAACGGGACAGAGAACACCGGGGAGCTGTTTTTT	CASSTGENGTENTGELFF
TRBD2	TRBV7-2	many	TRBJ2-5	TGTGCCAGCAGCGTTAGCGGGAGGGTCGCAGAGACCCAGTACTTC	CASSVSGRVAETQYF
TRBD1	TRBV5-1	many	TRBJ2-5	TGCGCCAGCACCCCTTACAGGGGGCAAGAGACCCAGTACTTC	CASTPYRGQETQYF
.	TRBV11-1	many	TRBJ2-2	TGTGCCAGCAGCTTAGCGGAGGGGCGGGGCACCGGGGAGCTGTTTTTT	CASSLAEGRGTGELFF
.	TRBV20-1	many	TRBJ1-2	TGCAGTGCTAGAGATCTGGCAGGGGACTATGGCTACACCTTC	CSARDLAGDYGYTF
.	TRBV6-5	medium-sized	TRBJ2-2	TGTGCCAGCAGTTACACAGTGGTCGGGACCGGGGAGCTGTTTTTT	CASSYTVVGTGELFF